This T cell receptor beta chain was identified during a study of naive and memory T cell subsets. This clonotype was observed at least ten times. No antigen is known for it. The CDR3 sequence is 12 residues long. The V gene lost 0 bases and the J gene lost 2 bases, with 2 bases spanning the gap. The germline CDR1 and CDR2 sequences are SGHRS and YFSETQ. Amplification of ligated cDNA took four PCR rounds with SP2 and nested alpha and beta constant primers. For blood and skin samples, reverse transcription used TCR alpha and beta constant primers. Using its own MiXCR run on the 5' RACE reads, TCRdb lists one record per CDR3 protein. Of 55,000 to 65,000 distinct CDR3 sequences in the sample, less than 10% were seen once. Study conclusions and caveats: The RNA method is potentially sensitive to activation and differentiation changes.

TCR cDNA received a 3' ligated oligonucleotide that carried a UMI. Cells were not sorted; total RNA input targeted about 1 to 1,100 ng. This receptor was identified in a female donor in good health. J is TRBJ1-2 and V is TRBV5-1; D gene unclear. CDR3 in DNA: TGCGCCAGCAGCTTGGAGAACTATGGCTACACCTTC. Amino acids: CASSLENYGYTF.